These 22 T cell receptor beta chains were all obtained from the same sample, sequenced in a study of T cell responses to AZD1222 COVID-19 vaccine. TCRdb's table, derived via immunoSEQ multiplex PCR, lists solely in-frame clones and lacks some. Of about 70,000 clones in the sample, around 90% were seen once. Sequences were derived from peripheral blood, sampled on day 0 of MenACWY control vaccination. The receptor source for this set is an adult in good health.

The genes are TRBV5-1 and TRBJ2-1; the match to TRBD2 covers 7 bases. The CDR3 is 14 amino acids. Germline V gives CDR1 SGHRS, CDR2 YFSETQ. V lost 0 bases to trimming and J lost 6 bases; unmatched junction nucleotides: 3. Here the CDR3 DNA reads TGCGCCAGCAGCTTGGTGTTAGCGGGCAATGAGCAGTTCTTC. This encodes CASSLVLAGNEQFF.

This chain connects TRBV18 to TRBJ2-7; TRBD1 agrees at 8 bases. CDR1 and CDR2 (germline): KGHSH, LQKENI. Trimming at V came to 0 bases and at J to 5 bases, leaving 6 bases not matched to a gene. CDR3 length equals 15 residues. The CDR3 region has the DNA TGTGCCAGCTCACCACCGAGCAGGGGGCTCAACGAGCAGTACTTC. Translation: CASSPPSRGLNEQYF.

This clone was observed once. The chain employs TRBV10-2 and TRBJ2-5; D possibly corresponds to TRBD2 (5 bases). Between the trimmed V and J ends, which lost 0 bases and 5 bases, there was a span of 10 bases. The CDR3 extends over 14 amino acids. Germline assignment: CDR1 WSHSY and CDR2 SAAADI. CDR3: CASSESRGFETQYF. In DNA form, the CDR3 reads TGCGCCAGCAGTGAGTCGAGAGGGTTTGAGACCCAGTACTTC.

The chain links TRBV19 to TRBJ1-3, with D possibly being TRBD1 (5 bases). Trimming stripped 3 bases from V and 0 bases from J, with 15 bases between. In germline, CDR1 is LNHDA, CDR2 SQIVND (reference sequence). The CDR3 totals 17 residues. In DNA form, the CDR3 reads TGTGCCAGTAGTATTGACTTCAGGGACCTCTCTGGAAACACCATATATTTT. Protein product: CASSIDFRDLSGNTIYF.

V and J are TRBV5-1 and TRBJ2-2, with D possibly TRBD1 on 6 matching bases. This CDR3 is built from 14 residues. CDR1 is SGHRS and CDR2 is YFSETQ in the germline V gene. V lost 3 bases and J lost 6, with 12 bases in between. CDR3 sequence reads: CASSYGGMSGELFF. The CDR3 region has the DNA TGCGCCAGCAGCTATGGGGGCATGTCCGGGGAGCTGTTTTTT. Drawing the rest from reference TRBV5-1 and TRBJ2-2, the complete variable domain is KAGVTQTPRYLIKTRGQQVTLSCSPISGHRSVSWYQQTPGQGLQFLFEYFSETQRNKGNFPGRFSGRQFSNSRSEMNVSTLELGDSALYLCASSYGGMSGELFFGEGSRLTVL.

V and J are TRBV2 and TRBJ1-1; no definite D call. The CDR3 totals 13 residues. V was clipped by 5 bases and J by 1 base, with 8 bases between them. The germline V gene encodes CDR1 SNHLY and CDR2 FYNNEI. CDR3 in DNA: TGTGCCAGCAGTTGGACTCAGAACACTGAAGCTTTCTTT. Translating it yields CASSWTQNTEAFF.

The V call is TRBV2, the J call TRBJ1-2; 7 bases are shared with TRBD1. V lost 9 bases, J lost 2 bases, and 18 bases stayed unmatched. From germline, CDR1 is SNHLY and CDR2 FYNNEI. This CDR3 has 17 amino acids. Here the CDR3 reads CARGKPLIEQGNYGYTF. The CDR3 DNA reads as TGTGCCAGAGGAAAACCACTGATCGAACAGGGGAACTATGGCTACACCTTC. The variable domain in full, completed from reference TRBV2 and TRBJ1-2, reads EPEVTQTPSHQVTQMGQEVILRCVPISNHLYFYWYRQILGQKVEFLVSFYNNEISEKSEIFDDQFSVERPDGSNFTLKIRSTKLEDSAMYFCARGKPLIEQGNYGYTFGSGTRLTVV.

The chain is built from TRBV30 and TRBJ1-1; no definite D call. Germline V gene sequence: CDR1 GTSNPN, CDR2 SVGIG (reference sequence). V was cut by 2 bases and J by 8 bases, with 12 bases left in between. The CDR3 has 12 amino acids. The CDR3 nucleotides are TGTGCCTGGAGTCCCGGGTCATCCGAAGCTTTCTTT. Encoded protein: CAWSPGSSEAFF. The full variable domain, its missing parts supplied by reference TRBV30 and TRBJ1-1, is SQTIHQWPATLVQPVGSPLSLECTVEGTSNPNLYWYRQAAGRGLQLLFYSVGIGQISSEVPQNLSASRPQDRQFILSSKKLLLSDSGFYLCAWSPGSSEAFFGQGTRLTVV.

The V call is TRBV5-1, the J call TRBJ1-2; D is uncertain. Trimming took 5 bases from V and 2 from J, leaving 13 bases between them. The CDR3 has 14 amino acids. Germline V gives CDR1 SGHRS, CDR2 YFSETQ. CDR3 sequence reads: CASRVLLGNYGYTF. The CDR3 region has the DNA TGCGCCAGCAGAGTATTGCTCGGAAACTATGGCTACACCTTC.

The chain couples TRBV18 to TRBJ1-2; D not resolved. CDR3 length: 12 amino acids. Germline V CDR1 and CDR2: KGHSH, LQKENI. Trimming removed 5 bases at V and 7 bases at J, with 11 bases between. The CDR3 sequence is CASSGATGGYTF. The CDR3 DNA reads TGTGCCAGCTCAGGAGCCACCGGTGGCTACACCTTC.

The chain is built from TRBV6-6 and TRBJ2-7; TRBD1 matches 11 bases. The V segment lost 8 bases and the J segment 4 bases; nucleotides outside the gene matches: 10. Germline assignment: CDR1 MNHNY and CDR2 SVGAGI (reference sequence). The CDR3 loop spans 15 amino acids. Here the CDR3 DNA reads TGTGCCAGCGGTTTACCGGGACAGGGGGATTACGAGCAGTACTTC. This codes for CASGLPGQGDYEQYF.

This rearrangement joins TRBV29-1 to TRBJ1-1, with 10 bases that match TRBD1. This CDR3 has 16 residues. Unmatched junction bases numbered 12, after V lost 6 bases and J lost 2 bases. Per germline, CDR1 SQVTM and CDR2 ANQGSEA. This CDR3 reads CSVVEAGTGVNTEAFF. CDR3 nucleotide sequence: TGCAGCGTAGTGGAGGCAGGGACAGGGGTCAACACTGAAGCTTTCTTT.

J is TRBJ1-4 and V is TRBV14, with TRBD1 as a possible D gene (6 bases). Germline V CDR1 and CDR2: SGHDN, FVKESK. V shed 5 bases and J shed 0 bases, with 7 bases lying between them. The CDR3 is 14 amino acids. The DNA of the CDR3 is TGTGCCAGCAGCTCAGGGGCAACTAATGAAAAACTGTTTTTT. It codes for CASSSGATNEKLFF.

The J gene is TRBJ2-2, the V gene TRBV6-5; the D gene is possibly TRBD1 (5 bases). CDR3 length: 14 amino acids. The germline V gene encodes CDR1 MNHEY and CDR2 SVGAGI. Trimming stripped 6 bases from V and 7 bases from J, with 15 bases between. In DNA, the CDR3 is TGTGCCAGCAGACGACAGAGAACCGGCGGGGAGCTGTTTTTT. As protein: CASRRQRTGGELFF.

CDR3 in amino acids: CASSYSLDRTSYEQYF. The DNA for the CDR3 is TGTGCCAGCAGTTACTCGCTCGACCGGACCTCCTACGAGCAGTACTTC. This chain links TRBV6-5 with TRBJ2-7; D gene unclear. Germline CDR1 and CDR2: MNHEY and SVGAGI. V was cut by 0 bases and J by 0 bases, with 12 bases left in between. The CDR3 sequence is 16 residues long.

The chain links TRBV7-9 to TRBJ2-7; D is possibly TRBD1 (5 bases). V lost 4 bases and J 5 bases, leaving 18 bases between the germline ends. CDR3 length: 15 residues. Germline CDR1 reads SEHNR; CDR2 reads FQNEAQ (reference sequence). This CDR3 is CASSYGPQGSHEQYF. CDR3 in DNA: TGTGCCAGCAGCTATGGTCCTCAGGGTTCCCACGAGCAGTACTTC.

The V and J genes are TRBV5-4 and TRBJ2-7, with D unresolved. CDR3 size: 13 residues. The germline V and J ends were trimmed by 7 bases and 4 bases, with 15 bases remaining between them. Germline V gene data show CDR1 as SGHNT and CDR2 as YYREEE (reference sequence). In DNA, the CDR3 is TGTGCCAGCCGACGTGTGGGCGGATACGAGCAGTACTTC. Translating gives CASRRVGGYEQYF.

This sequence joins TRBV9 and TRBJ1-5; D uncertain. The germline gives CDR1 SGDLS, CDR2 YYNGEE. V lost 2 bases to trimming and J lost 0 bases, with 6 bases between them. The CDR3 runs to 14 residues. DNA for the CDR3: TGTGCCAGCAGCGTCAACTATAGCAATCAGCCCCAGCATTTT. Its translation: CASSVNYSNQPQHF.

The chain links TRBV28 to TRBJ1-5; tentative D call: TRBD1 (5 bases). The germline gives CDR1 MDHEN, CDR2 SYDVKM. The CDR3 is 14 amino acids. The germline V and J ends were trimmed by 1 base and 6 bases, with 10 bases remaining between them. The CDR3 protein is CASSLFGGSQPQHF. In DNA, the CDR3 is TGTGCCAGCAGTTTATTCGGGGGGTCTCAGCCCCAGCATTTT.

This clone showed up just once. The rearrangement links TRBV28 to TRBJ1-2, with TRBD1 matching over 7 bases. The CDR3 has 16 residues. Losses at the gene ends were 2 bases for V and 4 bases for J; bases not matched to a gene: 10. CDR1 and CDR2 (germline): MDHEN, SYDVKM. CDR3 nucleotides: TGTGCCAGCAGTTTACCAGGGGACAGTATGCCCTATGGCTACACCTTC. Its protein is CASSLPGDSMPYGYTF.

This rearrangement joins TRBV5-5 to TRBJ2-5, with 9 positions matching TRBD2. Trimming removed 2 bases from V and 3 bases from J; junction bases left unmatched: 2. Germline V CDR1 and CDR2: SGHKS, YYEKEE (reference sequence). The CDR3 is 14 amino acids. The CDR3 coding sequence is TGTGCCAGCAGCTTTGCTAGCGGGGAAGAGACCCAGTACTTC. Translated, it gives CASSFASGEETQYF.

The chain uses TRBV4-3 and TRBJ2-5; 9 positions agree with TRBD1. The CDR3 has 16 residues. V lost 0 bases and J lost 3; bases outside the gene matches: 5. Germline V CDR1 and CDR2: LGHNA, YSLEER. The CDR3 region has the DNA TGCGCCAGCAGCCAAGATTATCGGACAGGGGAAGAGACCCAGTACTTC. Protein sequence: CASSQDYRTGEETQYF.